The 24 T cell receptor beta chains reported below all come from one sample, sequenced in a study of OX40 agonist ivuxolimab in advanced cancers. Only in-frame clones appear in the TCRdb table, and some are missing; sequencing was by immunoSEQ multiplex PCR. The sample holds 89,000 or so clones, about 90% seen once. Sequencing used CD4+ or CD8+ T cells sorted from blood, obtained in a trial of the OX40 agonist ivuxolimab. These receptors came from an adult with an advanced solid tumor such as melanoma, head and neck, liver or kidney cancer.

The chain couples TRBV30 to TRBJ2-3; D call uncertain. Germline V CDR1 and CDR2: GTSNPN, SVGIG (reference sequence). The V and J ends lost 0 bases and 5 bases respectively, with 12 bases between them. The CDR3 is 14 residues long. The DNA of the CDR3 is TGTGCCTGGAGTGTAGGAAGCGACTTAGATACGCAGTATTTT. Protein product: CAWSVGSDLDTQYF.

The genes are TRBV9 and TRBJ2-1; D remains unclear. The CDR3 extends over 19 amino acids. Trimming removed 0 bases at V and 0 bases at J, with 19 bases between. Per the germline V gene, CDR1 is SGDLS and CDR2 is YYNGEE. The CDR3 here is CASSVEGGRDTSSYNEQFF. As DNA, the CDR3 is TGTGCCAGCAGCGTAGAGGGTGGGCGCGACACCTCCTCCTACAATGAGCAGTTCTTC. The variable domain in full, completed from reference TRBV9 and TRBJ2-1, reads DSGVTQTPKHLITATGQRVTLRCSPRSGDLSVYWYQQSLDQGLQFLIQYYNGEERAKGNILERFSAQQFPDLHSELNLSSLELGDSALYFCASSVEGGRDTSSYNEQFFGPGTRLTVL.

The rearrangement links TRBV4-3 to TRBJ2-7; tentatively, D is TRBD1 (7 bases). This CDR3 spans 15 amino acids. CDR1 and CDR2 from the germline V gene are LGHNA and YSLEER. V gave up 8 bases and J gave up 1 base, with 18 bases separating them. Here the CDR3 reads CASGISRGVSYEQYF. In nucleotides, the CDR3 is TGCGCCAGCGGGATATCCAGGGGGGTTTCCTACGAGCAGTACTTC.

The CDR3 coding sequence is TGTGCCAGCAGTAGACCGACAGAGACGACGGTCAAACTGTTTTTT. Amino acid sequence: CASSRPTETTVKLFF. The chain uses TRBV28 and TRBJ1-4, with D perhaps matching TRBD1 (5 bases). The CDR3 extends over 15 amino acids. The germline V and J ends were trimmed by 5 bases and 11 bases, with 21 bases remaining between them. The germline gives CDR1 MDHEN, CDR2 SYDVKM.

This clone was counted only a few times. CDR3 nucleotides: TGTGCCTGGAGTCCATCGACAGGGGTAAACACTGAAGCTTTCTTT. Amino acid sequence: CAWSPSTGVNTEAFF. The V and J genes are TRBV30 and TRBJ1-1, with 8 bases matching TRBD1. Trimming at V came to 2 bases and at J to 2 bases, leaving 7 bases not matched to a gene. CDR3 size: 15 residues. Germline V gives CDR1 GTSNPN, CDR2 SVGIG (reference sequence). Full variable domain (remainder filled in from reference TRBV30 and TRBJ1-1): SQTIHQWPATLVQPVGSPLSLECTVEGTSNPNLYWYRQAAGRGLQLLFYSVGIGQISSEVPQNLSASRPQDRQFILSSKKLLLSDSGFYLCAWSPSTGVNTEAFFGQGTRLTVV.

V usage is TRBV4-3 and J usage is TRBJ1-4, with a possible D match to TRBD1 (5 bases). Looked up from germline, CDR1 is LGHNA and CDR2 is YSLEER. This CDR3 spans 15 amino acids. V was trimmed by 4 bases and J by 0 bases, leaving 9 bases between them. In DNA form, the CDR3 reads TGCGCCAGCAGCCGCATACAGGCAACTAATGAAAAACTGTTTTTT. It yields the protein CASSRIQATNEKLFF.

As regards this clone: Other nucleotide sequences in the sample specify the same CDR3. CDR3 protein: CASSEGPYSNQPQHF. For the CDR3, the DNA is TGTGCCAGCAGTGAAGGGCCTTATAGCAATCAGCCCCAGCATTTT. V is TRBV6-1 and J is TRBJ1-5, with D unclear. The CDR3 extends over 15 amino acids. Germline assignment: CDR1 MNHNS and CDR2 SASEGT. Trimming took off 1 base at V and 0 bases at J, with 7 bases between the two ends.

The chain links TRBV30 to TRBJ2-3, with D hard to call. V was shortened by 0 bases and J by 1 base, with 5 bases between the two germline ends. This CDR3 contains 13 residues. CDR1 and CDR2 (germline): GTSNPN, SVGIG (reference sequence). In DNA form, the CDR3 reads TGTGCCTGGAGTGTTTGGGGCACAGATACGCAGTATTTT. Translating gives CAWSVWGTDTQYF.

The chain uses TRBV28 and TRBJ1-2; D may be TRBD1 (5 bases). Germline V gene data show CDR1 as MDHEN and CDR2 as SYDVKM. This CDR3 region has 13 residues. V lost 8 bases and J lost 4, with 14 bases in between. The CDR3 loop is CASGYRLFYGYTF. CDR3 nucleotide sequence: TGTGCCAGCGGGTACAGGCTTTTCTATGGCTACACCTTC.

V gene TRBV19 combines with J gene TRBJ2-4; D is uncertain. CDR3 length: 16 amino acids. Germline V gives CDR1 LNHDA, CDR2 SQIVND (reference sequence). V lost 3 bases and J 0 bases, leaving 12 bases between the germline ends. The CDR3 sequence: CASSMKGSLAKNIQYF. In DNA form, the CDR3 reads TGTGCCAGTAGTATGAAGGGCTCGCTAGCCAAAAACATTCAGTACTTC.

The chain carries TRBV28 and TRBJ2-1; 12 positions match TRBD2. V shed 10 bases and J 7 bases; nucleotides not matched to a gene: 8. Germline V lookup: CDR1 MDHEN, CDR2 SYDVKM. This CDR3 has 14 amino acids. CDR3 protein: CATALAGGQNEQFF. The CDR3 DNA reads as TGTGCCACCGCCCTAGCGGGAGGGCAAAATGAGCAGTTCTTC.

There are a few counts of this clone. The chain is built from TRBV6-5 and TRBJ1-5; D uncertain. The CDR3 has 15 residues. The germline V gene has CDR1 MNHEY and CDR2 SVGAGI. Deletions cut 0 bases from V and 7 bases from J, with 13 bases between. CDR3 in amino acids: CASSYSTSLQQPQHF. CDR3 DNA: TGTGCCAGCAGTTACTCGACAAGCCTACAACAGCCCCAGCATTTT.

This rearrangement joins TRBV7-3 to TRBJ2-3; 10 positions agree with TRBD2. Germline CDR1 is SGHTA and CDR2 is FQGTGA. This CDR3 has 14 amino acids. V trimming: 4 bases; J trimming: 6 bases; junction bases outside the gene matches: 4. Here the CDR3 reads CASSYSGGADTQYF. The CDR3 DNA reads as TGTGCCAGCAGCTACAGCGGGGGGGCCGATACGCAGTATTTT.

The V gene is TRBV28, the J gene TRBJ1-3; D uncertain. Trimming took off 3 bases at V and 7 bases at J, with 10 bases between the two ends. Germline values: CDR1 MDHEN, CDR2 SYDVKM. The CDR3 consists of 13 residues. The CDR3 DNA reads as TGTGCCAGCAGTTTGGGAGTGTGGAACACCATATATTTT. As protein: CASSLGVWNTIYF.

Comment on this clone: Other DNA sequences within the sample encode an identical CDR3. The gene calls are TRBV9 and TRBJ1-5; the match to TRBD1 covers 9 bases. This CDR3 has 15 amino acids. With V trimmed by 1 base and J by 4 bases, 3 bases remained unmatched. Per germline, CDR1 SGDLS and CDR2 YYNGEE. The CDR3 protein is CASSVTGTGNQPQHF. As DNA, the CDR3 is TGTGCCAGCAGCGTAACTGGGACAGGGAATCAGCCCCAGCATTTT.

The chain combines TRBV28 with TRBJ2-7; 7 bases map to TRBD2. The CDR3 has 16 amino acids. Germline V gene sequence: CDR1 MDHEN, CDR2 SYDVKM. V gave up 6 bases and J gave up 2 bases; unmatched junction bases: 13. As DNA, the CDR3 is TGTGCCAGCAGAAGCCTCCGGGCGGGGGAGACCTACGAGCAGTACTTC. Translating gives CASRSLRAGETYEQYF. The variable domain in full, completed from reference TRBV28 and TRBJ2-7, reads DVKVTQSSRYLVKRTGEKVFLECVQDMDHENMFWYRQDPGLGLRLIYFSYDVKMKEKGDIPEGYSVSREKKERFSLILESASTNQTSMYLCASRSLRAGETYEQYFGPGTRLTVT.

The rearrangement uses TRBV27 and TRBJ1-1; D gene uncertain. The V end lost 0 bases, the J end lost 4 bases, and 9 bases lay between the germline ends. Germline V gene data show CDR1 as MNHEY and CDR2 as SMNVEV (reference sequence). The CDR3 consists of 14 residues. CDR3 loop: CASSLSPKGTEAFF. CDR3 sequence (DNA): TGTGCCAGCAGTTTATCCCCCAAGGGCACTGAAGCTTTCTTT.

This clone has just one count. The CDR3 spells CASSGTANQPQHF. As DNA, the CDR3 is TGTGCCAGCAGTGGGACGGCCAATCAGCCCCAGCATTTT. The chain joins TRBV28 to TRBJ1-5; D possibly corresponds to TRBD1 (5 bases). V was trimmed by 5 bases and J by 3 bases, leaving 8 bases between them. The germline V gene has CDR1 MDHEN and CDR2 SYDVKM. The CDR3 covers 13 residues.

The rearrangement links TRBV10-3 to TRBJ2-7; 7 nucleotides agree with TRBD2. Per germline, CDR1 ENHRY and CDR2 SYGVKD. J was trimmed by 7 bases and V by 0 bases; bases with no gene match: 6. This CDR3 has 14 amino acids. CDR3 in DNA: TGTGCCATCAGTGAGTCGTATGGACTAGGGGAGCAGTACGTC. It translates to CAISESYGLGEQYV.

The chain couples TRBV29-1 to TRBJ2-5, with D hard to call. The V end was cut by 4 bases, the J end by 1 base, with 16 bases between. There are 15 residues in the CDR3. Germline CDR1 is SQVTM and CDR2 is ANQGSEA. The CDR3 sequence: CSVVYSATIQETQYF. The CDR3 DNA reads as TGCAGCGTTGTGTACTCAGCAACTATCCAAGAGACCCAGTACTTC.

CDR3 bases: TGTGCCAGCAGCGTCACAGCCGGGCCGGGGGAGACCCAGTACTTC. This codes for CASSVTAGPGETQYF. The chain employs TRBV9 and TRBJ2-5, with a tentative D call TRBD2 (5 bases). The CDR3 is made up of 15 amino acids. CDR1 SGDLS and CDR2 YYNGEE come from the germline V gene. Trimming left V 2 bases short and J 5 bases short, with 16 bases between. The full variable domain, completed using reference TRBV9 and TRBJ2-5, is DSGVTQTPKHLITATGQRVTLRCSPRSGDLSVYWYQQSLDQGLQFLIQYYNGEERAKGNILERFSAQQFPDLHSELNLSSLELGDSALYFCASSVTAGPGETQYFGPGTRLLVL.

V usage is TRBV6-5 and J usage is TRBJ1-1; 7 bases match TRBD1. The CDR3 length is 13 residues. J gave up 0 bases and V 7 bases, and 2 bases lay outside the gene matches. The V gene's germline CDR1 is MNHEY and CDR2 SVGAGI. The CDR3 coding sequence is TGTGCCAGCACAGGGGGGATGAACACTGAAGCTTTCTTT. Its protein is CASTGGMNTEAFF.

The CDR3 reads CASSEELNARGSYNEQFF. The CDR3 nucleotides are TGTGCCAGCAGCGAGGAGTTAAATGCCCGCGGGTCCTACAATGAGCAGTTCTTC. The rearrangement links TRBV7-9 to TRBJ2-1, with a weak D call TRBD2 (5 bases). Germline V gene data show CDR1 as SEHNR and CDR2 as FQNEAQ (reference sequence). The CDR3 consists of 18 residues. The V gene lost 5 bases and the J gene lost 1 base, with 21 bases spanning the gap.

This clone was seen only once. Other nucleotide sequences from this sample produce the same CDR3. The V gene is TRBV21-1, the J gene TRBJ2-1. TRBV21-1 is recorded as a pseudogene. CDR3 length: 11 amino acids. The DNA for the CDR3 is TGTGCCAGTAGCAAAAGGGATGAGCAGTTCTTC. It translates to CASSKRDEQFF.